A single sample gave rise to the 16 T cell receptor beta chains below, sequenced in a study of identical twins. TCRdb called the 5' RACE reads again in MiXCR, with one record for every CDR3 protein. This repertoire shows 150,000 or so distinct CDR3 sequences, roughly 3.2% found once; its top ten account for roughly 8%. Material for sequencing was memory T cells sorted from blood. The source of these receptors is a man younger than 30 in good health.

This clonotype came up many times. The J gene is TRBJ1-1, the V gene TRBV7-9; D uncertain. The ends were cut back, 11 bases at V and 7 bases at J, with 20 bases in the middle. The CDR3 is made up of 13 amino acids. Germline loops: CDR1 SEHNR, CDR2 FQNEAQ (reference sequence). The CDR3 region has the DNA TGTGCCTCTGGGAAGGGAAGGAATGTTGAAGCTTTCTTT. The encoded protein is CASGKGRNVEAFF.

Ten or more counts support this clonotype. This chain connects TRBV12-3 or TRBV12-4 to TRBJ2-2; 9 bases match TRBD1. Trimming removed 4 bases from V and 6 bases from J; junction bases left unmatched: 6. CDR3 length: 15 residues. Here the CDR3 reads CASSSPGQGAGELFF. The CDR3 nucleotides read TGTGCCAGCAGTTCCCCGGGACAGGGAGCCGGGGAGCTGTTTTTT.

This clonotype was seen at least ten times. The V call is TRBV20-1, the J call TRBJ2-5, with 7 bases lining up with TRBD2. Germline-derived CDR1 and CDR2 are DFQATT and SNEGSKA (reference sequence). The CDR3 contains 15 residues. The J segment lost 0 bases and the V segment lost 3 bases, leaving 7 bases of the junction unmatched. The CDR3 protein is CSASLWTSYQETQYF. CDR3 coding DNA: TGCAGTGCTAGCCTCTGGACTAGTTACCAAGAGACCCAGTACTTC.

This clonotype was counted ten times or more. V and J are TRBV29-1 and TRBJ1-5; unclear D gene. The ends were cut back, 5 bases at V and 7 bases at J, with 15 bases in the middle. This CDR3 comprises 13 residues. The V gene's germline CDR1 is SQVTM and CDR2 ANQGSEA. CDR3 protein: CSVRLSGGQPQHF. The CDR3 DNA reads as TGCAGCGTTCGATTGTCGGGTGGACAGCCCCAGCATTTT.

The J gene is TRBJ2-7, the V gene TRBV19; D may be TRBD1 (6 bases). The CDR3 runs 12 residues. From germline, CDR1 is LNHDA and CDR2 SQIVND (reference sequence). Between the trimmed V and J ends, which lost 7 bases and 0 bases, there was a span of 7 bases. CDR3 nucleotides: TGTGCCAGTAAGGGGGTCTCCTACGAGCAGTACTTC. It codes for CASKGVSYEQYF.

This clonotype was detected ten times or more. J is TRBJ2-3 and V is TRBV20-1, with TRBD2 identical over 9 bases. The germline V gene encodes CDR1 DFQATT and CDR2 SNEGSKA (reference sequence). This CDR3 contains 16 residues. The ends lost 0 bases at V and 6 bases at J; junction bases unmatched: 10. Written as DNA, the CDR3 is TGCAGTGCTAGAGATAGACTACTAGCGGGTTCCGATACGCAGTATTTT. Its protein is CSARDRLLAGSDTQYF.

This clonotype was picked up many times. The J gene is TRBJ2-3, the V gene TRBV2; D remains ambiguous. CDR1 and CDR2 (germline): SNHLY, FYNNEI. Deletions cut 8 bases from V and 4 bases from J, with 10 bases between. The CDR3 sequence is 12 residues long. The CDR3 DNA is TGTGCCAGCGTTCGACCGGCAGATACGCAGTATTTT. Its translation is CASVRPADTQYF.

At least ten counts were recorded for this clonotype. This chain links TRBV2 with TRBJ2-7; D assignment may be TRBD1 or TRBD2 (5 bases each). CDR3 length: 13 residues. From germline, CDR1 is SNHLY and CDR2 FYNNEI. The ends were cut back, 6 bases at V and 6 bases at J, with 15 bases in the middle. CDR3 sequence: CASRTGPRGEQYF. The CDR3 coding sequence is TGTGCCAGCAGAACGGGCCCGAGGGGCGAGCAGTACTTC. Variable domain in full (rest from reference TRBV2 and TRBJ2-7): EPEVTQTPSHQVTQMGQEVILRCVPISNHLYFYWYRQILGQKVEFLVSFYNNEISEKSEIFDDQFSVERPDGSNFTLKIRSTKLEDSAMYFCASRTGPRGEQYFGPGTRLTVT.

This clonotype has at least ten counts. V usage is TRBV29-1 and J usage is TRBJ2-1; D unclear. Germline assignment: CDR1 SQVTM and CDR2 ANQGSEA. The CDR3 sequence is 12 residues long. V was shortened by 4 bases and J by 6 bases, with 10 bases between the two germline ends. CDR3 sequence (DNA): TGCAGCGTTGCTACAAGGACCAATGAGCAGTTCTTC. Encoded protein: CSVATRTNEQFF.

This clonotype occurred many times. The chain has TRBV11-2 and TRBJ1-1; 7 bases agree with TRBD1. Germline CDR1 SGHAT, CDR2 FQNNGV. V lost 1 base and J lost 11; bases outside the gene matches: 7. CDR3 length equals 13 residues. CDR3 nucleotide sequence: TGTGCCAGCAGCTTAGGGGTCAGGGGGTTGGCTTTCTTT. It translates to CASSLGVRGLAFF.

This clonotype was observed many times. The CDR3 DNA reads TGTGCCAGCAGACGAACGGGACAACAAGAGACCCAGTACTTC. This sequence encodes CASRRTGQQETQYF. The chain recombines TRBV7-9 with TRBJ2-5; D may be TRBD1 (6 bases). This CDR3 contains 14 residues. The germline V gene encodes CDR1 SEHNR and CDR2 FQNEAQ (reference sequence). V dropped 6 bases and J dropped 2 bases, with 13 bases sitting between them. The full variable domain, with the rest looked up from reference TRBV7-9 and TRBJ2-5, is DTGVSQNPRHKITKRGQNVTFRCDPISEHNRLYWYRQTLGQGPEFLTYFQNEAQLEKSRLLSDRFSAERPKGSFSTLEIQRTEQGDSAMYLCASRRTGQQETQYFGPGTRLLVL.

This clonotype occurred many times. CDR3 amino acids: CASSYSISSPLHF. The CDR3 DNA reads as TGTGCCAGCAGTTACTCGATTAGTTCACCCCTCCACTTT. The J gene is TRBJ1-6, the V gene TRBV6-5; no firm D call. Trimming took 0 bases from V and 9 from J, leaving 6 bases between them. Germline lookup yields CDR1 MNHEY and CDR2 SVGAGI. The CDR3 sequence is 13 residues long.

On this clonotype: A much larger clone sits a single nucleotide away, making a read error possible. The V call is TRBV5-1, the J call TRBJ2-3; unclear D gene. This CDR3 is built from 14 residues. The germline V gene encodes CDR1 SGHRS and CDR2 YFSETQ. CDR3 region: CASSFKVPPDAQYF. CDR3 nucleotides: TGCGCCAGCAGCTTTAAAGTTCCCCCAGATGCGCAGTATTTT.

This clonotype has at least ten counts. V and J are TRBV6-2 or TRBV6-3 and TRBJ2-3; 9 bases align to TRBD2. V lost 4 bases to trimming and J lost 3 bases; unmatched junction nucleotides: 17. The CDR3 is made up of 19 amino acids. Germline loops: CDR1 MNHEY, CDR2 SVGEGT. The DNA of the CDR3 is TGTGCCAGCAGTTCCCCCCCTAGCGGGACAAACCGGGAGACAGATACGCAGTATTTT. Protein: CASSSPPSGTNRETDTQYF.

This clonotype was seen repeatedly, ten times or more. The chain uses TRBV20-1 and TRBJ2-3, with 14 nucleotides matching TRBD2. The CDR3 totals 15 residues. The germline gives CDR1 DFQATT, CDR2 SNEGSKA (reference sequence). Trimming removed 4 bases from V and 5 bases from J; junction bases left unmatched: 5. CDR3 residues: CSAKGTSGSGDTQYF. CDR3 nucleotides: TGCAGTGCTAAAGGGACTAGCGGGAGTGGAGATACGCAGTATTTT.

This clonotype showed up many times. V gene TRBV27 combines with J gene TRBJ1-5, with TRBD1 identical over 9 bases. V was pared by 8 bases and J by 0 bases, with 14 bases of the junction left unmatched. This CDR3 has 18 residues. The germline V gene has CDR1 MNHEY and CDR2 SMNVEV (reference sequence). The CDR3 sequence is CASGEQGAGVYSNQPQHF. The CDR3 region has the DNA TGTGCCAGCGGGGAACAGGGGGCGGGGGTTTATAGCAATCAGCCCCAGCATTTT.